These 5 T cell receptor beta chains were sequenced from one sample in a study of beta chain features in type 1 diabetes. Every isolated RNA sample was fully reverse transcribed, so sequencing captured expressed TCRB transcripts. Using immunoSEQ multiplex PCR, the repertoire was profiled, and TCRdb retains in-frame clones only, with some absent. The table lists 350,000 to 450,000 clones, about 15% of them singletons. Sequencing used naive CD4+ T cells from blood. The receptors stem from a woman between 18 and 30 years old in good health.

This clone was picked up a small number of times. The J gene is TRBJ2-1, the V gene TRBV7-2; TRBD1 is a possible D gene (6 bases). Per the germline V gene, CDR1 is SGHTA and CDR2 is FQGNSA. The CDR3 spans 13 residues. The germline V and J ends were trimmed by 7 bases and 9 bases, with 16 bases remaining between them. CDR3 loop: CASNWVGRGEQFF. CDR3 in DNA: TGTGCCAGCAACTGGGTCGGCAGGGGTGAGCAGTTCTTC.

CDR3 in amino acids: CASSLSVAAAADTQYF. DNA of the CDR3: TGCGCCAGCAGCTTGTCGGTGGCGGCCGCCGCAGATACGCAGTATTTT. V usage is TRBV5-1 and J usage is TRBJ2-3; D gene uncertain. CDR3 size: 16 residues. From germline, CDR1 is SGHRS and CDR2 YFSETQ. Deletions cut 1 base from V and 4 bases from J, with 16 bases between.

This chain links TRBV28 with TRBJ2-5; D may be TRBD2 (5 bases). This CDR3 has 13 amino acids. Germline CDR1 reads MDHEN; CDR2 reads SYDVKM. Trimming took 6 bases from V and 5 from J, leaving 13 bases between them. CDR3 nucleotide sequence: TGTGCCAGCAGATCCGGGATCCAGGAGACCCAGTACTTC. Its protein is CASRSGIQETQYF.

The table lists this clone with a few counts. This chain links TRBV30 with TRBJ2-1; D not resolved. CDR3 length equals 13 residues. CDR1 GTSNPN and CDR2 SVGIG come from the germline V gene (reference sequence). V dropped 4 bases and J dropped 8 bases, with 15 bases sitting between them. CDR3: CAWTSGAGYEQFF. The CDR3 nucleotides are TGTGCCTGGACCTCCGGTGCCGGGTATGAGCAGTTCTTC. The variable domain in full, completed from reference TRBV30 and TRBJ2-1, reads SQTIHQWPATLVQPVGSPLSLECTVEGTSNPNLYWYRQAAGRGLQLLFYSVGIGQISSEVPQNLSASRPQDRQFILSSKKLLLSDSGFYLCAWTSGAGYEQFFGPGTRLTVL.

This clone showed up just a few times. The V and J genes are TRBV14 and TRBJ2-1; TRBD2 matches at 12 bases. Trimming cost V 0 bases and J 9 bases; bases outside gene matches: 3. Germline-derived CDR1 and CDR2 are SGHDN and FVKESK. The CDR3 has 15 amino acids. The CDR3 protein is CASSQDLAGGREQFF. The CDR3 bases are TGTGCCAGCAGCCAAGATCTAGCGGGAGGGCGTGAGCAGTTCTTC.